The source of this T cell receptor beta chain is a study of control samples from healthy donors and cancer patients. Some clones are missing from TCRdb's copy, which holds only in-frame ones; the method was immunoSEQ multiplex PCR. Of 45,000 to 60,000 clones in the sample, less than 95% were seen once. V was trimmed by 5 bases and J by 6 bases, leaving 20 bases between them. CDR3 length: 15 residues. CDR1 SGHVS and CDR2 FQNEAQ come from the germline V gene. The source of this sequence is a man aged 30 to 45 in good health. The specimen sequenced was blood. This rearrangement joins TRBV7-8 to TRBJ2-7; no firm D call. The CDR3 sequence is CASSPLHLIGLEQYF. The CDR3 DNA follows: TGTGCCAGCAGCCCCCTACATCTGATCGGTCTCGAGCAGTACTTC.